The present T cell receptor beta chain was sequenced within a study of cytomegalovirus exposure and HLA in healthy donors. Broader study findings: There were some V segments, including TRBV6-2 and TRBV6-3, excluded as indistinguishable.

This PCR relied on a set of 60 Vbeta primers and 13 Jbeta primers. Repertoires were generated with immunoSEQ multiplex PCR, while TCRdb's copy carries only in-frame clones and drops some. This listing includes over 200,000 clones. The CDR3 sequence is 14 residues long. Trimming stripped 2 bases from V and 2 bases from J, with 7 bases between. Germline V gene sequence: CDR1 MNHEY, CDR2 SMNVEV (reference sequence). As to this clone: As yet, its antigen is unknown.

The sequence was obtained from a woman in her thirties in good health and CMV-seropositive. Sequencing used PBMCs. This chain uses TRBV27 with TRBJ2-1; the D gene is possibly TRBD2 (5 bases). The CDR3 sequence is CASSLTGTYNEQFF. The CDR3 DNA reads TGTGCCAGCAGTTTAACCGGGACCTACAATGAGCAGTTCTTC.